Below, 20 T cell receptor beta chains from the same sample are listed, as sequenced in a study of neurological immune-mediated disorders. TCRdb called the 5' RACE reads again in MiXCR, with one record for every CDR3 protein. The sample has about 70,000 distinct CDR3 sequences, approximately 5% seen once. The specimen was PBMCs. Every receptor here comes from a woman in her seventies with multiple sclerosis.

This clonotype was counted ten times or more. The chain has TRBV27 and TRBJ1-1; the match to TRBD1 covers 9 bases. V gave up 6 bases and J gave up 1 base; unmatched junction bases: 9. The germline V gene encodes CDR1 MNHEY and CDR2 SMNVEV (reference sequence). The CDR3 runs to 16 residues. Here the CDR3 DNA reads TGTGCCAGCAGCTCTTTACAGGGGGCGCAGAACACTGAAGCTTTCTTT. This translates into CASSSLQGAQNTEAFF.

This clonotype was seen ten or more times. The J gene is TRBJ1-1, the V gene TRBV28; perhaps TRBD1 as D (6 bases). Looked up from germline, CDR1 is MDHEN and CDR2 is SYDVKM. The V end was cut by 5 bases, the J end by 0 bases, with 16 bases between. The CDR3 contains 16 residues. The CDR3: CASSREDSPMNTEAFF. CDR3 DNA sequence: TGTGCCAGCAGTCGGGAGGACAGTCCCATGAACACTGAAGCTTTCTTT.

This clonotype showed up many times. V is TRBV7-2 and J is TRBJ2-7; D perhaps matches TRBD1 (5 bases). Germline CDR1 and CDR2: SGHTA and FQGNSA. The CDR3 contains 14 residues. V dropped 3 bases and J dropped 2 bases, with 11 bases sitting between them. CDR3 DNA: TGTGCCAGCAGCTTTTCCAGGGTGGCCTACGAGCAGTACTTC. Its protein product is CASSFSRVAYEQYF.

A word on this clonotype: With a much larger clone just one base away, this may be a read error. CDR3 bases: TGTGCCAGCAACCCCGGGGGGGCCCAATATGGCTACACCTTC. The encoded protein is CASNPGGAQYGYTF. The chain is built from TRBV7-9 and TRBJ1-2; TRBD1 is a possible D gene (6 bases). V dropped 7 bases and J dropped 5 bases, with 17 bases sitting between them. The CDR3 contains 14 residues. Germline V CDR1 and CDR2: SEHNR, FQNEAQ (reference sequence).

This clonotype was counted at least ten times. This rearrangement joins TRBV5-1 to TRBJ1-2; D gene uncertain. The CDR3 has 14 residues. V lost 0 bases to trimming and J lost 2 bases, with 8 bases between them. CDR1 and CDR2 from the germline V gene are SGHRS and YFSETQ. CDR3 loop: CASSLESSNYGYTF. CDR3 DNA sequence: TGCGCCAGCAGCTTGGAAAGCAGCAACTATGGCTACACCTTC.

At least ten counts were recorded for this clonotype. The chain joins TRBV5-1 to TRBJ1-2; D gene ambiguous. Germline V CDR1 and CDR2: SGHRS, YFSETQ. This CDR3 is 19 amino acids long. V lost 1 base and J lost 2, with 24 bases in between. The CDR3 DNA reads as TGCGCCAGCAGCTTGAGTTTTGGGCAGACCGTCACCACCAACTATGGCTACACCTTC. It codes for CASSLSFGQTVTTNYGYTF.

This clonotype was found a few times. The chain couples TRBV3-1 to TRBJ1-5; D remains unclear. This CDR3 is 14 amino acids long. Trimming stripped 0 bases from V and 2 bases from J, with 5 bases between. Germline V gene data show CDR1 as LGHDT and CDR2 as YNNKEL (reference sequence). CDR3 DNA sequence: TGTGCCAGCAGCCAAGAAACCGGCAATCAGCCCCAGCATTTT. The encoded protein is CASSQETGNQPQHF.

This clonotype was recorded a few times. The CDR3 loop is CASSPRTGENSPLHF. DNA of the CDR3: TGTGCCAGCAGCCCCAGGACAGGGGAAAATTCACCCCTCCACTTT. The chain links TRBV9 to TRBJ1-6; 9 nucleotides align to TRBD1. The CDR3 is 15 amino acids. The V segment lost 4 bases and the J segment 7 bases; nucleotides outside the gene matches: 6. In germline, CDR1 is SGDLS, CDR2 YYNGEE. The full variable domain, with the rest looked up from reference TRBV9 and TRBJ1-6, is DSGVTQTPKHLITATGQRVTLRCSPRSGDLSVYWYQQSLDQGLQFLIQYYNGEERAKGNILERFSAQQFPDLHSELNLSSLELGDSALYFCASSPRTGENSPLHFGNGTRLTVT.

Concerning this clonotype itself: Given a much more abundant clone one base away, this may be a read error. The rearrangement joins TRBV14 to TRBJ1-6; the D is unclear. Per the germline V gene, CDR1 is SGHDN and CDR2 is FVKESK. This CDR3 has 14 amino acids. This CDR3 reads CASSQQLGVSPLNF. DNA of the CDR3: TGTGCCAGCAGCCAACAGCTCGGAGTTTCACCCCTCAACTTT. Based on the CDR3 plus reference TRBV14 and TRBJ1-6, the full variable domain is EAGVTQFPSHSVIEKGQTVTLRCDPISGHDNLYWYRRVMGKEIKFLLHFVKESKQDESGMPNNRFLAERTGGTYSTLKVQPAELEDSGVYFCASSQQLGVSPLNFGNGTRLTVT.

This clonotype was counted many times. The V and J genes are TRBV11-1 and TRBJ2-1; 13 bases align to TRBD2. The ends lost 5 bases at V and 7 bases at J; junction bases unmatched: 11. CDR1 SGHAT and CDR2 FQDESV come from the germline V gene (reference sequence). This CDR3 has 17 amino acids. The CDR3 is CASSISGGTSGMNEQFF. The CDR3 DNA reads TGTGCCAGCAGCATCAGTGGGGGGACTAGCGGGATGAATGAGCAGTTCTTC.

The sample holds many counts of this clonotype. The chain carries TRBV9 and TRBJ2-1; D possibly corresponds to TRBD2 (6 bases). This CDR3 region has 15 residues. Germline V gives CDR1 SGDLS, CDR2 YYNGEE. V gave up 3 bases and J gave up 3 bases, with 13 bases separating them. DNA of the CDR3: TGTGCCAGCAGCGGCGGGGAGGCGCACTACAATGAGCAGTTCTTC. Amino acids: CASSGGEAHYNEQFF. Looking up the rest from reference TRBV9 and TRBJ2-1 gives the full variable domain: DSGVTQTPKHLITATGQRVTLRCSPRSGDLSVYWYQQSLDQGLQFLIQYYNGEERAKGNILERFSAQQFPDLHSELNLSSLELGDSALYFCASSGGEAHYNEQFFGPGTRLTVL.

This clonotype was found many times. The CDR3 here is CSVDAGGPNEQFF. CDR3 DNA: TGCAGCGTTGACGCGGGAGGTCCCAATGAGCAGTTCTTC. V gene TRBV29-1 combines with J gene TRBJ2-1; TRBD2 agrees at 8 bases. Germline loops: CDR1 SQVTM, CDR2 ANQGSEA. V was clipped by 3 bases and J by 6 bases; unmatched bases: 4. The CDR3 has 13 residues.

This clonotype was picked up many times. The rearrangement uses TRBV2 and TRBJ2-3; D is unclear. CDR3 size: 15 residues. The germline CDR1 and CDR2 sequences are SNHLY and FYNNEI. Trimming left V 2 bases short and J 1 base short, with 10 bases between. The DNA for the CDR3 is TGTGCCAGCAGTGAAATGGAGACCCGCACAGATACGCAGTATTTT. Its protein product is CASSEMETRTDTQYF.

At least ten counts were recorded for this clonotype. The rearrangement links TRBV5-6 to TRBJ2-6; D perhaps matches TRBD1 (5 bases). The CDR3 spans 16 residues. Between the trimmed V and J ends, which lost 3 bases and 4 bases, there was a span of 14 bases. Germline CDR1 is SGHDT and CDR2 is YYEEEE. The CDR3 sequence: CASSSTGRRGANVLTF. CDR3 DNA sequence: TGTGCCAGCAGCTCAACAGGCCGCAGAGGGGCCAACGTCCTGACTTTC.

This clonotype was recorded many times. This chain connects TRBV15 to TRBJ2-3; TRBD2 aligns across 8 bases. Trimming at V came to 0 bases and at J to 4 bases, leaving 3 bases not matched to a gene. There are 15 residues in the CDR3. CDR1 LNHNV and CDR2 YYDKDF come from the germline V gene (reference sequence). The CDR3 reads CATSRESGSADTQYF. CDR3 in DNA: TGTGCCACCAGCAGAGAGAGCGGGAGTGCAGATACGCAGTATTTT.

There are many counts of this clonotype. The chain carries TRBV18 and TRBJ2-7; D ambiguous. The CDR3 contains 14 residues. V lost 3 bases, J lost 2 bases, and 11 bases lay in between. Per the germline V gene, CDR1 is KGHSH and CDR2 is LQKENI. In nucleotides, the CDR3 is TGTGCCAGCTCACCTCCTTCACGCCCCTACGAGCAGTACTTC. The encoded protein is CASSPPSRPYEQYF.

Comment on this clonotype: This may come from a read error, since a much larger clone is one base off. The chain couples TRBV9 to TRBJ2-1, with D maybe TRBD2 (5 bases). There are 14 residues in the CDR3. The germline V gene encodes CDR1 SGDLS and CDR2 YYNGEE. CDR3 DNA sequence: TGTGCCAGCAGCGTAGCGAGGGTTTACAATGCGCAGTTCTTC. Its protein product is CASSVARVYNAQFF.

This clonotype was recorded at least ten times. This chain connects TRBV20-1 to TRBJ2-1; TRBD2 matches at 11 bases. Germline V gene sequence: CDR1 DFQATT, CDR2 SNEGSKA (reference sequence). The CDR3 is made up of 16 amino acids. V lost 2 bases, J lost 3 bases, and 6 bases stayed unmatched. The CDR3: CSARKLAGENYNEQFF. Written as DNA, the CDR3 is TGCAGTGCTAGAAAACTAGCGGGAGAGAACTACAATGAGCAGTTCTTC.

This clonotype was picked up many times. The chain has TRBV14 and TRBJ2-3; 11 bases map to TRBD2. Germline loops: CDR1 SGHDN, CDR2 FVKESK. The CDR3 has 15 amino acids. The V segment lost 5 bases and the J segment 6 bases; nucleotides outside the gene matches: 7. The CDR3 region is CASSGLAGGGDTQYF. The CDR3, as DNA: TGTGCCAGCAGCGGTCTAGCGGGAGGAGGTGATACGCAGTATTTT.

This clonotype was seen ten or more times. The CDR3 DNA is TGCGCCAGCAACCCGGGCCGGAACACTGAAGCTTTCTTT. Residues: CASNPGRNTEAFF. The chain combines TRBV5-1 with TRBJ1-1; no definite D call. CDR3 length equals 13 residues. CDR1 SGHRS and CDR2 YFSETQ come from the germline V gene. V dropped 6 bases and J dropped 1 base, with 10 bases sitting between them.